The sequence of this T cell receptor beta chain was determined in a study of blood T cell repertoires in COVID-19. Study in general: Sources were T cells, B-cell-depleted T cells, or PBMCs; the material itself was cDNA or gDNA.

Using immunoSEQ multiplex PCR, the repertoire was profiled, and TCRdb retains in-frame clones only, with some absent. In the table there are approximately 260,000 clones, approximately 91% of which are singletons. This CDR3 is 14 amino acids long. Germline CDR1 and CDR2: LNHDA and SQIVND (reference sequence). The V segment lost 3 bases and the J segment 7 bases; nucleotides outside the gene matches: 6. The V gene is TRBV19, the J gene TRBJ1-5; 7 positions match TRBD1. This clonotype was obtained from a man aged 50 to 59 with acute or convalescent COVID-19. Sequenced: peripheral blood. DNA of the CDR3: TGTGCCAGTAGTATGATAAGGGGGCTGCAGCCCCAGCATTTT. Translating it yields CASSMIRGLQPQHF. Full variable domain (outside the CDR3, taken from reference TRBV19 and TRBJ1-5): DGGITQSPKYLFRKEGQNVTLSCEQNLNHDAMYWYRQDPGQGLRLIYYSQIVNDFQKGDIAEGYSVSREKKESFPLTVTSAQKNPTAFYLCASSMIRGLQPQHFGDGTRLSIL.